This passage covers 3 T cell receptor beta chains from one sample sequenced in a study of cytomegalovirus exposure and HLA in healthy donors. Use of 60 Vbeta and 13 Jbeta primers characterized the PCR. Produced via immunoSEQ multiplex PCR; TCRdb's table is partial and in-frame only. The specimen's table records under 40,000 clones. Sequences were obtained from PBMCs. The receptors were sampled from a woman aged 40 to 50 in good health and CMV-seropositive.

The chain uses TRBV29-1 and TRBJ1-1; D is unclear. V dropped 3 bases and J dropped 1 base, with 6 bases sitting between them. The CDR3 loop spans 12 amino acids. CDR1 and CDR2 (germline): SQVTM, ANQGSEA. DNA for the CDR3: TGCAGCGTTGATTCCGGGAACACTGAAGCTTTCTTT. Its translation is CSVDSGNTEAFF.

The rearrangement links TRBV9 to TRBJ1-1, with a possible D match to TRBD1 (5 bases). V dropped 3 bases and J dropped 4 bases, with 16 bases sitting between them. The germline gives CDR1 SGDLS, CDR2 YYNGEE. The CDR3 runs to 15 residues. The CDR3 region has the DNA TGTGCCAGCAGCGCAAGCGGGGGGGTGGGCACTGAAGCTTTCTTT. It yields the protein CASSASGGVGTEAFF.

V is TRBV7-9 and J is TRBJ2-7; the match to TRBD1 covers 7 bases. Germline V lookup: CDR1 SEHNR, CDR2 FQNEAQ (reference sequence). J lost 0 bases, V lost 1 base, and 3 bases had no gene match. The CDR3 spans 15 residues. The CDR3 coding sequence is TGTGCCAGCAGCTTAGGGACAGGTTACTCCTACGAGCAGTACTTC. Translating it yields CASSLGTGYSYEQYF.